These 21 T cell receptor beta chains were sequenced from one sample in a study of T cell responses to AZD1222 COVID-19 vaccine. The data were produced by immunoSEQ multiplex PCR, yet TCRdb's version contains in-frame clones alone and is incomplete. Altogether roughly 98,000 clones are present, more than 70% being singletons, with the ten largest covering 16%. Sample: peripheral blood, taken 28 days after the second AZD1222 dose. These receptors were obtained from an adult who received the AZD1222 COVID-19 vaccine.

V gene TRBV10-3 combines with J gene TRBJ2-7; the D gene is possibly TRBD2 (6 bases). The CDR3 consists of 13 residues. Trimming left V 6 bases short and J 6 bases short, with 15 bases between. Germline V lookup: CDR1 ENHRY, CDR2 SYGVKD. The CDR3 nucleotides are TGTGCCATCAGCCAACAGGACTATGCCGAGCAGTACTTC. Translation: CAISQQDYAEQYF.

This clone showed up just once. V and J are TRBV9 and TRBJ2-5; TRBD2 aligns across 11 bases. Trimming took 4 bases from V and 5 from J; bases not matched to a gene: 10. This CDR3 has 16 amino acids. From germline, CDR1 is SGDLS and CDR2 YYNGEE. CDR3 region: CASSQTGTSGLETQYF. The CDR3 DNA reads TGTGCCAGCAGCCAAACCGGGACTAGCGGTTTGGAGACCCAGTACTTC.

CDR3 protein: CASSETPAAGNTIYF. The CDR3 DNA reads TGTGCCAGCAGTGAAACACCCGCAGCTGGAAACACCATATATTTT. The rearrangement uses TRBV6-1 and TRBJ1-3; no definite D call. This CDR3 has 15 residues. From germline, CDR1 is MNHNS and CDR2 SASEGT. Trimming took 2 bases from V and 2 from J, leaving 10 bases between them.

The sample holds a few counts of this clone. The V and J genes are TRBV6-2 or TRBV6-3 and TRBJ2-1; 8 bases fit TRBD2. CDR1 is MNHEY, CDR2 SVGEGT, per germline. This CDR3 has 14 residues. The ends lost 2 bases at V and 12 bases at J; junction bases unmatched: 9. The CDR3 protein is CASSYETSSGGQFF. CDR3 nucleotide sequence: TGTGCCAGCAGTTACGAAACGAGCAGCGGGGGGCAGTTCTTC.

This clone occurred once. One end of the junction varies from germline; a read error may be responsible. The chain combines TRBV4-1 with TRBJ2-1; 9 nucleotides line up with TRBD1. Germline loops: CDR1 MGHRA, CDR2 YSYEKL. This CDR3 region has 15 residues. CDR3: CASSQGQGPYNEQFF. In nucleotides, the CDR3 is TGCGCCAGCAGTCAAGGACAGGGGCCCTACAATGAGCAGTTCTTC.

The J gene is TRBJ2-7, the V gene TRBV7-3, with 13 nucleotides matching TRBD2. With V trimmed by 5 bases and J by 3 bases, 4 bases remained unmatched. The CDR3 consists of 15 residues. CDR1 is SGHTA, CDR2 FQGTGA, per germline. DNA for the CDR3: TGTGCCAGCAGCGAAGGGACTAGCGGGAACTACGAGCAGTACTTC. Its protein is CASSEGTSGNYEQYF.

The V gene is TRBV14, the J gene TRBJ1-2; no firm D call. With 3 bases removed from V and 7 bases from J, the gap between germline ends came to 12 bases. The CDR3 has 13 residues. Germline CDR1 reads SGHDN; CDR2 reads FVKESK. The DNA of the CDR3 is TGTGCCAGCAGCCATCGAAGAGAGAGTGGCTACACCTTC. Translating it yields CASSHRRESGYTF. Supplemented by reference TRBV14 and TRBJ1-2, the full variable domain reads EAGVTQFPSHSVIEKGQTVTLRCDPISGHDNLYWYRRVMGKEIKFLLHFVKESKQDESGMPNNRFLAERTGGTYSTLKVQPAELEDSGVYFCASSHRRESGYTFGSGTRLTVV.

This chain connects TRBV19 to TRBJ2-3; TRBD1 or TRBD2 may be the D gene (6 bases each). V lost 3 bases to trimming and J lost 4 bases, with 17 bases between them. The V gene's germline CDR1 is LNHDA and CDR2 SQIVND (reference sequence). The CDR3 extends over 16 amino acids. The CDR3 loop reads CASSMVGGGRADTQYF. For the CDR3, the DNA is TGTGCCAGTAGTATGGTTGGTGGGGGGCGCGCAGATACGCAGTATTTT.

J is TRBJ2-7 and V is TRBV5-5; 7 bases match TRBD2. With 1 base clipped from V and 5 bases from J, the junction kept 9 bases outside the gene matches. The CDR3 totals 15 residues. CDR1 SGHKS and CDR2 YYEKEE come from the germline V gene (reference sequence). The DNA of the CDR3 is TGTGCCAGCAGCTTGCAGGCGCGGGAGAGAAACGAGCAGTACTTC. Translation: CASSLQARERNEQYF.

The V and J genes are TRBV2 and TRBJ1-5; unclear D gene. There are 12 residues in the CDR3. In germline, CDR1 is SNHLY, CDR2 FYNNEI. The V end lost 8 bases, the J end lost 6 bases, and 11 bases lay between the germline ends. CDR3 amino acids: CASSRPGQPQHF. DNA of the CDR3: TGTGCCAGCTCGAGGCCAGGTCAGCCCCAGCATTTT.

The chain joins TRBV2 to TRBJ2-7, with 11 positions matching TRBD1. Trimming cost V 10 bases and J 3 bases; bases outside gene matches: 5. This CDR3 has 13 residues. Per the germline V gene, CDR1 is SNHLY and CDR2 is FYNNEI. The CDR3 DNA sequence: TGTGCCAACGGACAGGGGGCGTTCTACGAGCAGTACTTC. Residues: CANGQGAFYEQYF.

This chain links TRBV5-1 with TRBJ2-7; 7 positions match TRBD2. CDR3 length: 15 residues. Germline V lookup: CDR1 SGHRS, CDR2 YFSETQ. Trimming cost V 0 bases and J 3 bases; bases outside gene matches: 6. Here the CDR3 reads CASSLVIGGSYEQYF. The CDR3 nucleotides read TGCGCCAGCAGCTTGGTTATCGGCGGGAGCTACGAGCAGTACTTC.

The chain joins TRBV7-3 to TRBJ1-6; D might be TRBD1 (6 bases). This CDR3 spans 15 amino acids. Trimming pared 1 base from V and 5 bases from J, leaving 9 bases between. Germline lookup yields CDR1 SGHTA and CDR2 FQGTGA. This CDR3 is CASSLNRQDNSPLHF. The CDR3 DNA reads as TGTGCCAGCAGCTTAAATCGACAGGATAATTCACCCCTCCACTTT. Full variable domain (rest looked up from reference TRBV7-3 and TRBJ1-6): GAGVSQTPSNKVTEKGKYVELRCDPISGHTALYWYRQSLGQGPEFLIYFQGTGAADDSGLPNDRFFAVRPEGSVSTLKIQRTERGDSAVYLCASSLNRQDNSPLHFGNGTRLTVT.

The chain joins TRBV5-6 to TRBJ2-5, with 7 bases that match TRBD1. Germline loops: CDR1 SGHDT, CDR2 YYEEEE. This CDR3 contains 14 residues. Unmatched junction bases numbered 4, after V lost 0 bases and J lost 5 bases. This chain's CDR3 is CASSLDRGWETQYF. CDR3 DNA: TGTGCCAGCAGCTTGGACAGGGGCTGGGAGACCCAGTACTTC.

Here the CDR3 DNA reads TGTGCCAGCTGGCAGCACAGCGCTGGAAACACCATATATTTT. It specifies CASWQHSAGNTIYF. The chain links TRBV6-5 to TRBJ1-3; the D is unclear. CDR1 and CDR2 (germline): MNHEY, SVGAGI. The CDR3 extends over 14 amino acids. V lost 8 bases and J 2 bases, leaving 13 bases between the germline ends.

This chain joins TRBV7-2 and TRBJ2-5, with 10 positions matching TRBD1. Trimming took 2 bases from V and 5 from J; bases not matched to a gene: 8. Germline CDR1 and CDR2: SGHTA and FQGNSA. This CDR3 has 16 residues. The CDR3 bases are TGTGCCAGCAGCTTAAATACTGGGACAGGGGAGGAGACCCAGTACTTC. This encodes CASSLNTGTGEETQYF.

This chain joins TRBV3-1 (or the pseudogene TRBV3-2) and TRBJ1-6, with 7 nucleotides matching TRBD1. Losses at the gene ends were 4 bases for V and 8 bases for J; bases not matched to a gene: 8. Per germline, CDR1 LGHDT and CDR2 YNNKEL (reference sequence). The CDR3 consists of 15 residues. CDR3 amino acids: CASSRNQGVDSPLHF. The CDR3 nucleotides are TGTGCCAGCAGCCGAAACCAGGGGGTGGATTCACCCCTCCACTTT.

Only one count was recorded for this clone. V is TRBV7-3 and J is TRBJ2-6; D is unclear. The CDR3 has 15 residues. V lost 5 bases and J lost 0, with 8 bases in between. Germline CDR1 and CDR2: SGHTA and FQGTGA. This chain's CDR3 is CASSQVLSGANVLTF. DNA of the CDR3: TGTGCCAGCAGCCAAGTCCTCTCTGGGGCCAACGTCCTGACTTTC.

The V call is TRBV4-1, the J call TRBJ2-2; TRBD2 might be the D (5 bases). Germline CDR1 MGHRA, CDR2 YSYEKL. The CDR3 totals 16 residues. V lost 6 bases and J 3 bases, leaving 17 bases between the germline ends. This CDR3 reads CASRQTALRDTGELFF. The CDR3 coding sequence is TGCGCCAGCAGACAAACGGCTTTGCGGGACACCGGGGAGCTGTTTTTT.

The chain has TRBV19 and TRBJ1-5; D might be TRBD1 (5 bases). Trimming took 3 bases from V and 6 from J, leaving 15 bases between them. Germline CDR1 and CDR2: LNHDA and SQIVND (reference sequence). The length of the CDR3 is 15 residues. The CDR3 spells CASSIVQGRGQPQHF. The CDR3 DNA reads TGTGCCAGTAGTATCGTCCAGGGTAGGGGTCAGCCCCAGCATTTT.

The chain employs TRBV11-1 and TRBJ1-1; TRBD1 aligns across 7 bases. The ends lost 5 bases at V and 2 bases at J; junction bases unmatched: 8. The germline V gene encodes CDR1 SGHAT and CDR2 FQDESV (reference sequence). CDR3 length equals 15 residues. The CDR3 spells CASSQGGWGNTEAFF. The DNA for the CDR3 is TGTGCCAGCAGCCAGGGGGGTTGGGGAAACACTGAAGCTTTCTTT.